This T cell receptor (beta chain) is from a study of blood T cell repertoires in COVID-19. The table came from immunoSEQ multiplex PCR; TCRdb's copy has only in-frame clones and leaves some out. The sample yields about 98,000 clones, roughly 82% seen once. This clone ranks as medium-sized. The sequence came from a man in his 70s with active or convalescent COVID-19. The specimen was peripheral blood.

The CDR3 nucleotides read TGTGCCAGCAGTTTCTCGAGGACTGGGGGCTACACCTTC. Amino acids: CASSFSRTGGYTF. This sequence joins TRBV27 and TRBJ1-2; D call uncertain. V was pared by 3 bases and J by 8 bases, with 13 bases between. This CDR3 is built from 13 residues. Germline V gives CDR1 MNHEY, CDR2 SMNVEV (reference sequence).